Listed below are T cell receptor beta chains from one sample, sequenced in a study of beta chain features in type 1 diabetes. This table comes from immunoSEQ multiplex PCR, and its TCRdb copy is limited to in-frame clones, with some not included. The profile shows 600,000 to 700,000 clones, around 12% of them singletons. Sample: naive CD4+ T cells from blood. The receptors come from a man aged 30 to 39 with type 1 diabetes. Both conserved end residues are part of each CDR3. A D gene is named only where the DNA matches it firmly. The listing skips clone size in some rows; elsewhere it reads once, few, many or a size class.

v_call	d_call	cdr3_length	clone_size	j_call	cdr3_aa	cdr3_nt
TRBV7-2	-	13	-	TRBJ1-4	CASSTRANEKLFF	TGTGCCAGCAGCACACGGGCGAATGAAAAACTGTTTTTT
TRBV11-3	-	12	-	TRBJ1-2	CASSLDIYGYTF	TGTGCCAGCAGCTTAGATATCTATGGCTACACCTTC
TRBV6-5	-	16	-	TRBJ1-6	CASSYEGSSYNSPLHF	TGTGCCAGCAGTTACGAGGGGAGCTCCTATAATTCACCCCTCCACTTT
TRBV7-2	TRBD2	16	-	TRBJ2-3	CASSLASGGSTDTQYF	TGTGCCAGCAGCTTAGCTAGCGGGGGTAGCACAGATACGCAGTATTTT
TRBV27	TRBD1	16	-	TRBJ1-2	CASSRLSGTGNYGYTF	TGTGCCAGCAGTAGACTTTCCGGGACAGGGAACTATGGCTACACCTTC
TRBV7-9	-	10	-	TRBJ2-7	CASSGHEQYF	TGTGCCAGCAGCGGGCACGAGCAGTACTTC
TRBV19	-	15	-	TRBJ2-1	CASSPVLSSYNEQFF	TGTGCCAGTAGTCCAGTACTGAGCTCCTACAATGAGCAGTTCTTC
TRBV28	-	13	few	TRBJ2-2	CASMRGNTGELFF	TGTGCCAGCATGCGGGGTAACACCGGGGAGCTGTTTTTT
TRBV7-2	-	13	-	TRBJ2-1	CASSPPSYNEQFF	TGTGCCAGCAGCCCTCCTTCCTACAATGAGCAGTTCTTC
TRBV25-1	-	13	few	TRBJ1-1	CASSAGGNTEAFF	TGTGCCAGCAGTGCGGGGGGGAACACTGAAGCTTTCTTT
TRBV5-6	-	12	-	TRBJ2-7	CASYGSSYEQYF	TGTGCCAGCTACGGGAGCTCCTACGAGCAGTACTTC
TRBV29-1	-	11	-	TRBJ2-5	CSVRQQETQYF	TGCAGCGTTCGTCAGCAAGAGACCCAGTACTTC
TRBV11-2	TRBD1	14	few	TRBJ2-5	CASSSGQVGETQYF	TGTGCCAGCAGCAGCGGACAGGTTGGAGAGACCCAGTACTTC
TRBV29-1	-	13	-	TRBJ2-3	CSGGGQGIDTQYF	TGCAGCGGGGGAGGGCAGGGGATAGATACGCAGTATTTT
TRBV9	TRBD2	16	-	TRBJ2-3	CASSVGRGGSTDTQYF	TGTGCCAGCAGCGTAGGGCGGGGGGGCTCCACAGATACGCAGTATTTT
TRBV7-9	-	13	few	TRBJ1-4	CASSWGGVGELFF	TGTGCCAGCAGCTGGGGCGGGGTGGGCGAACTGTTTTTT
TRBV5-4	-	13	-	TRBJ2-5	CASTTQYQETQYF	TGTGCCAGCACCACACAATACCAAGAGACCCAGTACTTC
TRBV29-1	-	14	-	TRBJ1-1	CSVTPRQSNTEAFF	TGCAGCGTCACCCCCCGACAGAGTAACACTGAAGCTTTCTTT
TRBV6-5	-	15	-	TRBJ1-5	CASSYSGTSNQPQHF	TGTGCCAGCAGTTACTCAGGAACAAGCAATCAGCCCCAGCATTTT
TRBV5-4	TRBD1	15	few	TRBJ1-5	CASSLDTGGNQPQHF	TGTGCCAGCAGCCTTGACACAGGGGGCAATCAGCCCCAGCATTTT
TRBV28	-	16	-	TRBJ1-5	CALGQGPESSNQPQHF	TGTGCCCTCGGTCAGGGCCCCGAGAGTAGCAATCAGCCCCAGCATTTT
TRBV7-8	-	13	few	TRBJ1-5	CASSLQEDQPQHF	TGTGCCAGCAGCCTCCAGGAGGATCAGCCCCAGCATTTT
TRBV9	-	16	few	TRBJ2-1	CASSVGEGSNYNEQFF	TGTGCCAGCAGCGTAGGAGAGGGTTCGAATTACAATGAGCAGTTCTTC
TRBV18	-	12	few	TRBJ1-2	CASSQGPLGYTF	TGTGCCAGCTCGCAAGGACCCCTTGGCTACACCTTC
TRBV5-6	-	16	few	TRBJ2-2	CASSPSSNRPTGELFF	TGTGCCAGCAGCCCGTCCTCAAACAGGCCCACCGGGGAGCTGTTTTTT
TRBV19	TRBD1	15	few	TRBJ1-4	CASSIGTGLEEKLFF	TGTGCCAGTAGTATAGGGACAGGGCTGGAGGAAAAACTGTTTTTT
TRBV7-2	-	15	-	TRBJ1-2	CASSLESRSNYGYTF	TGTGCCAGCAGCTTAGAGTCCCGGTCGAACTATGGCTACACCTTC
TRBV4-1	TRBD1	16	-	TRBJ2-7	CASSRYGQGETYEQYF	TGCGCCAGCAGCCGGTACGGACAGGGGGAGACCTACGAGCAGTACTTC
TRBV7-2	TRBD1	15	-	TRBJ2-5	CASIPGTGLKETQYF	TGTGCCAGCATCCCCGGGACAGGGTTAAAAGAGACCCAGTACTTC
TRBV11-2	TRBD2	18	-	TRBJ2-1	CASSLDHGGGASYNEQFF	TGTGCCAGCAGCTTAGATCACGGCGGGGGGGCGTCCTACAATGAGCAGTTCTTC